This entry describes one T cell receptor beta chain. Treatment noted: randomized to nivolumab then ipilimumab (arm A) or the reverse (arm B). No patient had prior DNA-damaging chemotherapy. These data belong to a study of sequential checkpoint blockade in melanoma. Study as a whole: Arm A got nivolumab then ipilimumab; arm B the reverse, 1:1. After both sequences, patients received maintenance nivolumab.

TCRdb keeps only in-frame clones here, not all; method: immunoSEQ multiplex PCR. The sample has about 12,000 clones, approximately 83% seen once; the top ten hold around half. Per the germline V gene, CDR1 is SGHVS and CDR2 is FQNEAQ. Trimming stripped 2 bases from V and 4 bases from J, with 20 bases between. The CDR3 consists of 17 residues. Sequenced here: CD8+ T cells sorted from blood (inferred from file names), sampled from a patient given nivolumab and ipilimumab in sequence. This sequence was found in a human donor with melanoma. The chain combines TRBV7-8 with TRBJ2-5; possibly TRBD2 for D (6 bases). CDR3 loop: CASSLIAVIADRETQYF. The CDR3 region has the DNA TGTGCCAGCAGCTTAATAGCCGTTATAGCGGATAGAGAGACCCAGTACTTC.